This T cell receptor (beta chain) was captured in a study of draining lymph node invasion in breast cancer (dated by TCRdb to the early 2020s). Concerning the study at large: Metastasis in lymph nodes was diagnosed using histology and cytokeratin immunohistochemistry and was confirmed with EpCAM/CD45 flow cytometry. The separate targeted TCR sequencing included lymph nodes from five patients, and primary tumors were also sequenced for three of those five patients. From each patient, matched non-invaded and tumor-invaded tumor-draining lymph nodes and the primary tumor were collected, and both Treg and Tconv subsets were profiled. In a separate targeted assay, sorted memory regulatory T cells and memory conventional CD4 T cells were compared across breast cancer tissues by bulk TCR-beta CDR3 sequencing. Broader findings and caveats from the paper: Data could not resolve whether Treg conversion occurred in a given organ or whether converted Tregs recirculated between nodes and tumor. In the targeted TCR-seq data, Tregs appeared more clonally expanded than Tconvs in all tissues, and both subsets were less diverse in tumor than lymph nodes. The tumor top-100 clone tracking analysis was possible in only a couple of patients. In each tissue, about 14-25% of Treg TCRs were also present in Tconvs, a finding interpreted as suggesting peripheral induction of Tregs. TCRs shared between the Treg and Tconv subsets were viewed as suggestive of, but not proof of, a common clonal origin. Some of the top 100 tumor clones were detected in invaded and non-invaded nodes, suggesting recirculation between tumor and draining nodes.

Memory regulatory T cells were sorted as CD4+ CD45RA- CD25high cells. Whether a tumor-draining lymph node counted as invaded or non-invaded depended on the presence or absence of metastatic tumor cells. Before staining and sorting, T cells were pre-enriched using a Miltenyi Pan T Cell isolation kit. Immunohistochemistry for estrogen receptor, progesterone receptor, HER2 and Ki-67 was used to characterize primary tumors. Fresh surgical tissue was processed within a few hours after surgery by being cut into small fragments. The tissue fragments were digested enzymatically for 20 minutes with Liberase TL plus DNase and were then passed through a 40-micrometer strainer. After DAPI live/dead staining, cells were sorted on a BD FACS Aria II at about 97-99% purity. Sorted cells were lysed in TCL buffer, and RNA was purified using a Norgen Single Cell RNA purification kit that included DNase treatment. About this clonotype: Its antigen is still unknown. No qualities accompany the bases; no much larger clone lies one base away.

The library was prepared using bulk RNA-seq. TCRdb names Illumina HiSeq 2500 as the instrument used. The paper's processing steps were these. For the separate targeted TCR-seq dataset, MiXCR version 2.1.5 with default parameters extracted and quantified CDR3 sequences from raw reads. Each TCR-beta clone in the separate targeted TCR-seq dataset was defined by the V gene, J gene and CDR3 sequence taken together. In the separate targeted TCR-seq dataset, clones with fewer than three counts were first removed, after which only the 90% most strongly expressed clones per sample were kept. The separate targeted TCR-seq dataset calculated Treg-Tconv overlap for each tissue as the number of shared clones divided by the total number of Treg clones, multiplied by 100. TCRdb handled the public reads itself, with Q25 trimming in fastp and clone calling in MiXCR, and kept productive beta chains. Merged by CDR3 protein, the rows form single entries marked with the most common genes and DNA. Here the V and J calls rest on TCRdb's processing, not on the authors' analysis. This sample lists some 3,000 distinct CDR3 sequences; just over 70% were detected once. The ten largest clones capture approximately 8.4% of the sample.

V is trimmed back by 4 bases and J by 4 bases, and the junction contains 3 bases that no gene match accounts for. The CDR3, cysteine through phenylalanine, is 15 amino acids long. Kept here is only the CDR3 DNA, which spans 45 bases and is read in frame from base 1. The germline V gene provides CDR1 KGHDR and CDR2 SFDVKD. The sequence joins TRBV24-1 to TRBJ2-6, with 7 bases in between that match TRBD2. The sequence was collected from a female donor with luminal breast cancer. The sequenced material came from sorted memory Tregs from a lymph node. The cell subset or site label for this specimen denotes: CD45RA-negative sorted CD4+ T cells (memory Tconv or effector/memory Treg). The CDR3 region: CATSEGGVGANVLTF. At the DNA level, the sequence is TGTGCCACCAGTGAGGGGGGGGTAGGGGCCAACGTCCTGACTTTC.